Listed below are T cell receptor beta chains from one sample, sequenced in a study of identical twins. TCRdb reprocessed the 5' RACE reads via MiXCR and lists one record per CDR3 protein. The table has 450,000 to 600,000 distinct CDR3 sequences, around 22% seen once. This sample was also put to use in a study of yellow fever vaccine responses in identical twins.

Sequenced: CD4+ T cells sorted from blood. Every receptor here comes from a woman aged 18-29 years in good health. Both conserved end residues are part of each CDR3. Each record gives: clone size, V gene, D gene, J gene, CDR3 protein, CDR3 DNA. D genes are given only for firm matches. Size values are once, few and many counts, or a class for expanded clones, and some rows have none.

clone size: few; V gene: TRBV2; D gene: TRBD2; J gene: TRBJ2-1; CDR3 protein: CASSEGLASYNEQFF; CDR3 DNA: TGTGCCAGCAGTGAGGGACTAGCGAGTTACAATGAGCAGTTCTTC
clone size: NA; V gene: TRBV5-1; D gene: TRBD1; J gene: TRBJ1-1; CDR3 protein: CASSSPGQGITEAFF; CDR3 DNA: TGCGCCAGCAGCTCACCGGGACAGGGGATAACTGAAGCTTTCTTT
clone size: NA; V gene: TRBV25-1; D gene: TRBD2; J gene: TRBJ2-7; CDR3 protein: CASRASGNYEQYF; CDR3 DNA: TGTGCCAGCAGGGCTAGCGGGAACTACGAGCAGTACTTC
clone size: NA; V gene: TRBV5-1; D gene: NA; J gene: TRBJ1-4; CDR3 protein: CASSFSGGRNEKLFF; CDR3 DNA: TGCGCCAGCAGCTTCTCCGGCGGAAGGAATGAAAAACTGTTTTTT
clone size: NA; V gene: TRBV20-1; D gene: NA; J gene: TRBJ1-4; CDR3 protein: CSASVGATNEKLFF; CDR3 DNA: TGCAGTGCTAGTGTCGGCGCAACTAATGAAAAACTGTTTTTT
clone size: NA; V gene: TRBV5-1; D gene: TRBD1; J gene: TRBJ2-1; CDR3 protein: CASSLLLGGAESSYNEQFF; CDR3 DNA: TGCGCCAGCAGCTTGTTATTAGGGGGCGCGGAAAGCTCCTACAATGAGCAGTTCTTC
clone size: few; V gene: TRBV7-9; D gene: TRBD2; J gene: TRBJ2-3; CDR3 protein: CASSASGRALQGDTQYF; CDR3 DNA: TGTGCCAGCAGCGCTAGCGGGAGGGCCTTGCAGGGAGATACGCAGTATTTT
clone size: few; V gene: TRBV5-8; D gene: TRBD1; J gene: TRBJ2-7; CDR3 protein: CASSLAGQGVHEQYF; CDR3 DNA: TGTGCCAGCAGCTTGGCGGGACAGGGAGTCCACGAGCAGTACTTC
clone size: NA; V gene: TRBV24-1; D gene: TRBD2; J gene: TRBJ2-1; CDR3 protein: CATSETLAASYNEQFF; CDR3 DNA: TGTGCCACCAGCGAAACACTAGCGGCATCCTACAATGAGCAGTTCTTC
clone size: NA; V gene: TRBV12-3/TRBV12-4; D gene: TRBD1; J gene: TRBJ2-1; CDR3 protein: CASSHTGGGYNEQFF; CDR3 DNA: TGTGCCAGCAGCCATACAGGGGGTGGTTACAATGAGCAGTTCTTC
clone size: NA; V gene: TRBV10-3; D gene: TRBD2; J gene: TRBJ2-2; CDR3 protein: CAIKRLAGPANTGELFF; CDR3 DNA: TGTGCCATCAAAAGGCTAGCGGGCCCTGCGAACACCGGGGAGCTGTTTTTT
clone size: few; V gene: TRBV9; D gene: NA; J gene: TRBJ1-2; CDR3 protein: CASSVGPGDGYTF; CDR3 DNA: TGTGCCAGCAGCGTAGGACCAGGGGATGGCTACACCTTC
clone size: few; V gene: TRBV12-3/TRBV12-4; D gene: TRBD1; J gene: TRBJ2-7; CDR3 protein: CASSSLGGTGTYEQYF; CDR3 DNA: TGTGCCAGCAGTTCCCTGGGGGGGACAGGGACCTACGAGCAGTACTTC
clone size: NA; V gene: TRBV7-2; D gene: TRBD2; J gene: TRBJ2-1; CDR3 protein: CASSLFLAGGNEQFF; CDR3 DNA: TGTGCCAGCAGCTTATTCCTAGCGGGAGGGAATGAGCAGTTCTTC
clone size: many; V gene: TRBV3-1; D gene: TRBD2; J gene: TRBJ2-3; CDR3 protein: CASSPRTSGGPNTQYF; CDR3 DNA: TGTGCCAGCAGCCCGAGGACTAGCGGGGGACCAAATACGCAGTATTTT
clone size: few; V gene: TRBV6-5; D gene: NA; J gene: TRBJ1-2; CDR3 protein: CASSLDAGYGYTF; CDR3 DNA: TGTGCCAGCAGTTTGGATGCAGGATATGGCTACACCTTC
clone size: NA; V gene: TRBV27; D gene: TRBD2; J gene: TRBJ2-2; CDR3 protein: CASSAAGGPETGELFF; CDR3 DNA: TGTGCCAGCAGTGCAGCGGGGGGGCCGGAAACCGGGGAGCTGTTTTTT
clone size: NA; V gene: TRBV7-3; D gene: NA; J gene: TRBJ2-2; CDR3 protein: CASSLWPRNTGELFF; CDR3 DNA: TGTGCCAGCAGCTTATGGCCCAGGAACACCGGGGAGCTGTTTTTT
clone size: few; V gene: TRBV10-3; D gene: NA; J gene: TRBJ1-1; CDR3 protein: CAISGTGPVNTEAFF; CDR3 DNA: TGTGCCATCAGTGGAACAGGGCCCGTGAACACTGAAGCTTTCTTT
clone size: NA; V gene: TRBV12-3/TRBV12-4; D gene: TRBD1; J gene: TRBJ2-2; CDR3 protein: CASKTGGSGYTGELFF; CDR3 DNA: TGTGCCAGCAAAACAGGGGGCTCCGGTTACACCGGGGAGCTGTTTTTT
clone size: few; V gene: TRBV20-1; D gene: NA; J gene: TRBJ1-1; CDR3 protein: CSALAWQPNTEAFF; CDR3 DNA: TGCAGTGCTCTCGCGTGGCAGCCGAACACTGAAGCTTTCTTT
clone size: NA; V gene: TRBV20-1; D gene: NA; J gene: TRBJ2-1; CDR3 protein: CSAARAGYMNEQFF; CDR3 DNA: TGCAGTGCCGCAAGGGCAGGGTATATGAATGAGCAGTTCTTC
clone size: few; V gene: TRBV12-3/TRBV12-4; D gene: NA; J gene: TRBJ2-1; CDR3 protein: CASSPWTGLGNEQFF; CDR3 DNA: TGTGCCAGCAGTCCTTGGACGGGATTGGGCAATGAGCAGTTCTTC
clone size: NA; V gene: TRBV20-1; D gene: NA; J gene: TRBJ2-5; CDR3 protein: CSGRIWETQYF; CDR3 DNA: TGCAGTGGGAGGATCTGGGAGACCCAGTACTTC
clone size: few; V gene: TRBV3-1; D gene: NA; J gene: TRBJ1-5; CDR3 protein: CASSPAQGNQPQHF; CDR3 DNA: TGTGCCAGCAGCCCCGCACAGGGCAATCAGCCCCAGCATTTT
clone size: NA; V gene: TRBV12-3/TRBV12-4; D gene: NA; J gene: TRBJ1-2; CDR3 protein: CASSLASGTGGYTF; CDR3 DNA: TGTGCCAGCAGTTTAGCCTCGGGTACGGGGGGCTACACCTTC
clone size: NA; V gene: TRBV6-1; D gene: NA; J gene: TRBJ2-1; CDR3 protein: CAGRLANSYNEQFF; CDR3 DNA: TGTGCCGGTCGACTGGCCAATTCCTACAATGAGCAGTTCTTC
clone size: NA; V gene: TRBV10-3; D gene: NA; J gene: TRBJ2-1; CDR3 protein: CAISDQKGSRYNEQFF; CDR3 DNA: TGTGCCATCAGTGACCAAAAGGGGAGCCGCTACAATGAGCAGTTCTTC
clone size: few; V gene: TRBV3-1; D gene: NA; J gene: TRBJ1-2; CDR3 protein: CASRSLDLGWSYGYTF; CDR3 DNA: TGTGCCAGCAGGAGCTTAGACCTAGGCTGGAGCTATGGCTACACCTTC
clone size: NA; V gene: TRBV6-1; D gene: TRBD2; J gene: TRBJ2-2; CDR3 protein: CASKTSGGSTGELFF; CDR3 DNA: TGTGCCAGTAAGACTAGCGGGGGCAGCACCGGGGAGCTGTTTTTT
clone size: NA; V gene: TRBV29-1; D gene: NA; J gene: TRBJ2-3; CDR3 protein: CSVDTGGGTDTQYF; CDR3 DNA: TGCAGCGTTGATACTGGGGGCGGCACAGATACGCAGTATTTT
clone size: few; V gene: TRBV12-3/TRBV12-4; D gene: NA; J gene: TRBJ1-5; CDR3 protein: CASSFFRASNQPQHF; CDR3 DNA: TGTGCCAGCAGTTTTTTCCGGGCTAGCAATCAGCCCCAGCATTTT
clone size: NA; V gene: TRBV24-1; D gene: NA; J gene: TRBJ2-3; CDR3 protein: CATSDSGPITDTQYF; CDR3 DNA: TGTGCCACCAGTGATTCGGGACCTATCACAGATACGCAGTATTTT
clone size: NA; V gene: TRBV5-5; D gene: TRBD2; J gene: TRBJ2-1; CDR3 protein: CASSSGTSGSSGNEQFF; CDR3 DNA: TGTGCCAGCAGCTCTGGGACTAGCGGGAGTAGTGGGAATGAGCAGTTCTTC
clone size: NA; V gene: TRBV11-2; D gene: TRBD2; J gene: TRBJ2-5; CDR3 protein: CASSANVWGTSESETQYF; CDR3 DNA: TGTGCCAGCAGCGCAAATGTTTGGGGCACTAGCGAGTCGGAGACCCAGTACTTC
clone size: NA; V gene: TRBV12-3/TRBV12-4; D gene: NA; J gene: TRBJ1-1; CDR3 protein: CASRTGLPGNTEAFF; CDR3 DNA: TGTGCCAGCAGAACGGGCCTCCCAGGGAACACTGAAGCTTTCTTT
clone size: NA; V gene: TRBV27; D gene: NA; J gene: TRBJ1-4; CDR3 protein: CASSLSGGFEEKLFF; CDR3 DNA: TGTGCCAGCAGTTTATCGGGGGGGTTTGAGGAAAAACTGTTTTTT
clone size: NA; V gene: TRBV10-3; D gene: NA; J gene: TRBJ2-3; CDR3 protein: CAISERSTDTQYF; CDR3 DNA: TGTGCCATCAGTGAGCGAAGCACAGATACGCAGTATTTT
clone size: few; V gene: TRBV5-1; D gene: NA; J gene: TRBJ1-2; CDR3 protein: CASSHDSNYGYTF; CDR3 DNA: TGCGCCAGCAGCCATGACAGTAACTATGGCTACACCTTC
clone size: few; V gene: TRBV4-1; D gene: TRBD1; J gene: TRBJ2-6; CDR3 protein: CASSQAPGGVVSGANVLTF; CDR3 DNA: TGCGCCAGCAGCCAAGCCCCAGGGGGCGTTGTTAGCGGGGCCAACGTCCTGACTTTC